This T cell receptor beta chain originates from a study of CD8+CD57+ T cells in acquired aplastic anemia. Broader study findings: Researchers report that around 30 CD8+ CDR3 sequences appeared in both patients and controls.

The CDR3 contains 13 residues. The germline CDR1 and CDR2 sequences are SNHLY and FYNNEI. V gave up 5 bases and J gave up 5 bases; unmatched junction bases: 1. The template used for profiling TCR beta VDJ and CDR3 was genomic DNA. MiXCR, run by TCRdb on the reads, gives a single entry per CDR3 protein. Of about 110,000 distinct CDR3 sequences listed, around 53% are singletons. On this clonotype: Its matching antigen is unknown.

This chain connects TRBV2 to TRBJ1-1; 11 bases fit TRBD1. Sequencing used sorted CD4+, CD8+, or CD8+CD57+ T cells (not recorded which) from PBMCs. This receptor was identified in a human donor in good health, serving as a control. CDR3 in DNA: TGTGCCAGCAGTCGGGACAGGGGGACTGAAGCTTTCTTT. This sequence encodes CASSRDRGTEAFF.